Sequencing of this T cell receptor (beta chain) was carried out in a study of blood T cell repertoires in COVID-19. In germline, CDR1 is SGDLS, CDR2 YYNGEE. V was trimmed by 2 bases and J by 0 bases, leaving 3 bases between them. The CDR3 is made up of 13 amino acids. Assay used: immunoSEQ multiplex PCR; TCRdb lists only in-frame clones, some missing. The repertoire consists of some 300,000 clones, with roughly 90% occurring once and the leading ten covering around 0.97%. The material sequenced was peripheral blood. This chain uses TRBV9 with TRBJ1-3, with unresolved D. This sequence was found in a woman aged 40-49 years with COVID-19, enrolled during active disease. CDR3 residues: CASSVLSGNTIYF. The CDR3 DNA reads as TGTGCCAGCAGCGTCCTCTCTGGAAACACCATATATTTT.